Following are 8 T cell receptor beta chains from one sample sequenced in a study of shared clonotypes between healthy human individuals. Clones were read by immunoSEQ multiplex PCR, and TCRdb kept only the in-frame ones, dropping some. The repertoire includes 2 million to 2.5 million clones, approximately 94% of them detected once, and 0.13% sits in the top ten. Sequences were obtained from naive CD4+ T cells sorted from blood. Regarding subset: CD45RA+ positively selected. Receptors originate from a man aged 18 to 30 in good health.

The CDR3 DNA reads TGTGCCTGGACCGCGAACTCCTACAATGAGCAGTTCTTC. Protein: CAWTANSYNEQFF. The genes are TRBV30 and TRBJ2-1; D is undetermined. The CDR3 consists of 13 residues. With 4 bases removed from V and 0 bases from J, the gap between germline ends came to 7 bases. Germline-derived CDR1 and CDR2 are GTSNPN and SVGIG (reference sequence).

The J gene is TRBJ2-2, the V gene TRBV10-3; TRBD1 is a possible D gene (5 bases). CDR3 size: 15 residues. Germline CDR1 and CDR2: ENHRY and SYGVKD. Deletions cut 5 bases from V and 1 base from J, with 11 bases between. For the CDR3, the DNA is TGTGCCATCAGTTCCCAGGGAAGGAACACCGGGGAGCTGTTTTTT. It specifies CAISSQGRNTGELFF.

The chain links TRBV5-1 to TRBJ1-6; tentative D call: TRBD1 (6 bases). This CDR3 is built from 15 residues. The V end lost 2 bases, the J end lost 8 bases, and 14 bases lay between the germline ends. Germline V gene lookup returns CDR1 SGHRS and CDR2 YFSETQ. CDR3 residues: CASSLGRGFDSPLHF. CDR3 in DNA: TGCGCCAGCAGCTTAGGCAGGGGATTCGATTCACCCCTCCACTTT.

Here the CDR3 DNA reads TGTGCCAGCAGCCCCTTTGGGCGGAGCTCCTACGAGCAGTACTTC. Residues: CASSPFGRSSYEQYF. The chain uses TRBV6-1 and TRBJ2-7; no firm D call. Germline CDR1 MNHNS, CDR2 SASEGT. The CDR3 runs 15 residues. The ends were cut back, 6 bases at V and 0 bases at J, with 15 bases in the middle.

The DNA for the CDR3 is TGCGCCAGCAGCTGGGGGACCCTGGGGGAGCAGTACTTC. Encoded protein: CASSWGTLGEQYF. This rearrangement joins TRBV5-1 to TRBJ2-7, with D tentatively TRBD1 or TRBD2 (5 bases each). The germline gives CDR1 SGHRS, CDR2 YFSETQ. V lost 3 bases and J 7 bases, leaving 14 bases between the germline ends. CDR3 length: 13 residues.

The V call is TRBV5-1, the J call TRBJ2-3; 8 nucleotides agree with TRBD1. Germline V gene data show CDR1 as SGHRS and CDR2 as YFSETQ. Trimming took 3 bases from V and 2 from J; bases not matched to a gene: 5. This CDR3 spans 15 amino acids. The CDR3 loop reads CASSYQDRDTDTQYF. The CDR3 coding sequence is TGCGCCAGCAGCTACCAGGACAGGGACACAGATACGCAGTATTTT.

Remarks on this clone: Other DNA variants within this sample encode the same CDR3. The chain is built from TRBV5-1 and TRBJ1-5; no clear D. The CDR3 contains 13 residues. Germline CDR1 is SGHRS and CDR2 is YFSETQ. V lost 4 bases, J lost 3 bases, and 8 bases lay in between. CDR3: CASSPSVNQPQHF. The CDR3 DNA sequence: TGCGCCAGCAGCCCGTCAGTCAATCAGCCCCAGCATTTT.

Worth noting for this clone: Other nucleotide sequences in the sample specify the same CDR3. This chain links TRBV6-5 with TRBJ2-7; D remains ambiguous. This CDR3 comprises 11 residues. Germline values: CDR1 MNHEY, CDR2 SVGAGI. Trimming took 4 bases from V and 6 from J, leaving 7 bases between them. DNA of the CDR3: TGTGCCAGCAGTTCCGGTCGCGAGCAGTACTTC. Its translation: CASSSGREQYF.